The source of this T cell receptor beta chain is a study of T cell responses to AZD1222 COVID-19 vaccine. Generated by immunoSEQ multiplex PCR, the TCRdb table keeps only in-frame clones and is missing some. The table lists approximately 97,000 clones, about 88% of them singletons. The CDR3 runs to 15 residues. Looked up from germline, CDR1 is ENHRY and CDR2 is SYGVKD. Trimming cost V 4 bases and J 1 base; bases outside gene matches: 5. This specimen consisted of peripheral blood, obtained on day 0 of AZD1222 vaccination. The chain recombines TRBV10-3 with TRBJ1-1, with TRBD1 identical over 8 bases. The receptor's source is an adult in good health. CDR3 in DNA: TGTGCCATCAGTGGGGACGACAGGGGGAACACTGAAGCTTTCTTT. Encoded protein: CAISGDDRGNTEAFF.